The 9 T cell receptor beta chains below come from one sample, sequenced in a study of tumor and adjacent non-tumor tissue in lung cancer. A modified ARM-PCR protocol with three rounds of nested PCR amplified TCRbeta. In TCRdb, the multiplex PCR reads were re-called with MiXCR into one record per CDR3 protein. This table holds some 100,000 distinct CDR3 sequences, roughly two thirds found once. RNA was extracted from bulk tissue without any cell sorting. This non-tumor lung sample came from over 3 cm beyond the tumor edge. What was sequenced was distant non-tumor lung tissue. The receptor set was obtained from a man aged 25 to 40 with non-small cell lung cancer.

Note on this clonotype: It may be a read error: a sequence one base away is much more abundant. This chain links TRBV12-3 or TRBV12-4 with TRBJ1-6; D gene ambiguous. Trimming shortened V by 7 bases and J by 11 bases, and 15 bases separated the two germline ends. This CDR3 has 13 amino acids. The CDR3 loop reads CASNLGGGTPLHF. CDR3 nucleotide sequence: TGTGCCAGCAACTTAGGCGGCGGGACACCCCTCCACTTT.

This clonotype was seen more than once but under ten times. Here the CDR3 DNA reads TGCGCCAGCAGCCAAGGAATAGGGACAGGACTGTTGTACGAGCAGTACTTC. Residues: CASSQGIGTGLLYEQYF. The chain couples TRBV4-1 to TRBJ2-7, with TRBD1 matching 8 bases. The V segment lost 1 base and the J segment 4 bases; nucleotides outside the gene matches: 12. This CDR3 region has 17 residues. CDR1 MGHRA and CDR2 YSYEKL come from the germline V gene.

This clonotype was observed at least ten times. This chain joins TRBV6-4 and TRBJ2-2, with D hard to call. Germline assignment: CDR1 MRHNA and CDR2 SNTAGT. Trimming pared 0 bases from V and 3 bases from J, leaving 5 bases between. The CDR3 extends over 14 amino acids. CDR3 region: CASSDSTDTGELFF. DNA for the CDR3: TGTGCCAGCAGTGACTCGACTGACACCGGGGAGCTGTTTTTT.

The table lists this clonotype with many counts. The chain uses TRBV6-2 or TRBV6-3 and TRBJ2-2; 13 nucleotides match TRBD2. The CDR3 is 16 residues long. The V gene's germline CDR1 is MNHEY and CDR2 SVGEGT. V shed 8 bases and J 3 bases; nucleotides not matched to a gene: 6. The CDR3: CASGWTSGGHTGELFF. The CDR3 region has the DNA TGTGCCAGCGGATGGACTAGCGGGGGTCACACCGGGGAGCTGTTTTTT.

Remarks on this clonotype: An end of the junction does not agree with germline; a read error may underlie this. CDR3 DNA sequence: TGTGCCACCAGCTCTCCCTCGGGACTCGCCTACAATGAGCAGTCCTTC. Residues: CATSSPSGLAYNEQSF. The chain uses TRBV15 and TRBJ2-1, with D perhaps TRBD2 (6 bases). CDR1 is LNHNV and CDR2 is YYDKDF in the germline V gene (reference sequence). This CDR3 region has 16 residues.

A note on this clonotype: One end of the junction does not line up with germline, which may come from a read error. V usage is TRBV11-2 and J usage is TRBJ2-1; 14 nucleotides line up with TRBD2. The germline V gene has CDR1 SGHAT and CDR2 FQNNGV. The CDR3 loop spans 18 amino acids. Written as DNA, the CDR3 is TGCGCCAGCAGCACGGGACTAGCGGGGGCCGGCTCCTACAATGAGCAGTTCTTC. Protein product: CASSTGLAGAGSYNEQFF.

The chain uses TRBV4-1 and TRBJ2-2, with 13 positions matching TRBD2. The CDR3 has 16 amino acids. Germline CDR1 and CDR2: MGHRA and YSYEKL. V was pared by 4 bases and J by 11 bases, with 10 bases of the junction left unmatched. The CDR3 region has the DNA TGCGCCAGCAGCCTAGGGACTAGCGGGAACACCGTTGAGCTGTTTTTT. Amino acids: CASSLGTSGNTVELFF.

This clonotype was counted at least ten times. This chain links TRBV24-1 with TRBJ1-6; no firm D call. V lost 5 bases, J lost 8 bases, and 9 bases lay in between. The CDR3 loop spans 13 amino acids. Germline lookup yields CDR1 KGHDR and CDR2 SFDVKD. Here the CDR3 DNA reads TGTGCCACCAGTGTCGATGGGGATTCACCCCTCCACTTT. It specifies CATSVDGDSPLHF.

V gene TRBV12-3 or TRBV12-4 combines with J gene TRBJ2-1; D is undetermined. The CDR3 is 16 amino acids. The V end was cut by 7 bases, the J end by 3 bases, with 19 bases between. The CDR3 coding sequence is TGTGCCAGCAACTGGTCGATGGCCGAGAACTACAATGAGCAGTTCTTC. Translated: CASNWSMAENYNEQFF.